This T cell receptor (beta chain) was documented in a study of blood T cell repertoires in COVID-19. Looking at the study overall: Spain, Italy and the United States supplied samples that represented acute and convalescent COVID-19. Sample material is recorded as cDNA or gDNA derived from T cells, B-cell-depleted T cells, or PBMCs.

The assay was immunoSEQ multiplex PCR, and TCRdb's table has in-frame clones only and misses some. The profile shows 380,000 or so clones, 70% to 90% of them singletons. V lost 4 bases and J lost 3; bases outside the gene matches: 4. Germline lookup yields CDR1 SEHNR and CDR2 FQNEAQ (reference sequence). The CDR3 spans 15 residues. This clonotype originated in a man between 35 and 55 years old with acute or convalescent COVID-19. The rearrangement uses TRBV7-9 and TRBJ2-2; 8 positions agree with TRBD2. The specimen sequenced was peripheral blood. The CDR3 DNA follows: TGTGCCAGCAGCTCCACCGGGGGGGACACCGGGGAGCTGTTTTTT. This gives the protein CASSSTGGDTGELFF. Supplemented by reference TRBV7-9 and TRBJ2-2, the full variable domain reads DTGVSQNPRHKITKRGQNVTFRCDPISEHNRLYWYRQTLGQGPEFLTYFQNEAQLEKSRLLSDRFSAERPKGSFSTLEIQRTEQGDSAMYLCASSSTGGDTGELFFGEGSRLTVL.